The clone carrying this T cell receptor beta chain was counted many times. No antigen is known for it. The ends were cut back, 7 bases at V and 1 base at J, with 16 bases in the middle. Germline V gene lookup returns CDR1 SQVTM and CDR2 ANQGSEA. The CDR3 length is 14 residues. This specimen comes from a study of T-cell reconstitution after alpha-beta-depleted transplantation in children. Study-level results: Once a year had passed after transplant, T-cell counts and diversity came mostly from newly produced T cells.

The authors prepared the TCRbeta library with unique molecular identifiers. TCRdb ran MiXCR on the PCR reads and lists one entry per CDR3 protein. Seen here are 95,000 to 150,000 distinct CDR3 sequences, 23% observed once, and the top ten hold over 9.5%. The sample was PBMCs, mostly from graft donor cells, taken 180 days after TCRalphabeta/CD19-depleted stem cell transplant. The sequence was collected from a male patient aged 2-15 years who had a stem cell transplant for chronic granulomatous disease, so the T cells may come from the graft donor. This chain connects TRBV29-1 to TRBJ1-1, with D tentatively TRBD1 (5 bases). In DNA, the CDR3 is TGCAGCGCCGGCCGGGCAGGGAGGAACACTGAAGCTTTCTTT. The encoded protein is CSAGRAGRNTEAFF.